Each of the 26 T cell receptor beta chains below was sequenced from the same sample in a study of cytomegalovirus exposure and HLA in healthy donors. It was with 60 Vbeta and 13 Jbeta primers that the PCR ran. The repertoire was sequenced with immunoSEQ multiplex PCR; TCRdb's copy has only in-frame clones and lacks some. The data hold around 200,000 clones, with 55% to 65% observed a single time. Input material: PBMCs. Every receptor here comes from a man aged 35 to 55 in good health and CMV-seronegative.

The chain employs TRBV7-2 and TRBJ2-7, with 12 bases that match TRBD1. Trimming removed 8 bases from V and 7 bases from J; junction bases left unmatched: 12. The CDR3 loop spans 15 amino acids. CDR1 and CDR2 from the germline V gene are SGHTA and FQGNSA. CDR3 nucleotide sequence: TGTGCCAGCTCCCCCCAGGGACAGGGGGCTCGGGAGCAGTACTTC. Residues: CASSPQGQGAREQYF.

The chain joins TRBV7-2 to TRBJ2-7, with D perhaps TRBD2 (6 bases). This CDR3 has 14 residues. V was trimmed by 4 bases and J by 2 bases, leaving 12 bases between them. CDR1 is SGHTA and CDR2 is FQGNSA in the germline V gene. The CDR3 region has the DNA TGTGCCAGCAGCTCGGGACTTCTCCCCTACGAGCAGTACTTC. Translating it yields CASSSGLLPYEQYF.

CDR3 region: CASSFHRVGDTEAFF. In DNA, the CDR3 is TGTGCCAGCAGTTTTCACAGGGTAGGGGACACTGAAGCTTTCTTT. This chain connects TRBV28 to TRBJ1-1; D is possibly TRBD1 (6 bases). This CDR3 comprises 15 residues. Germline V gene sequence: CDR1 MDHEN, CDR2 SYDVKM. The V and J ends lost 3 bases and 3 bases respectively, with 14 bases between them.

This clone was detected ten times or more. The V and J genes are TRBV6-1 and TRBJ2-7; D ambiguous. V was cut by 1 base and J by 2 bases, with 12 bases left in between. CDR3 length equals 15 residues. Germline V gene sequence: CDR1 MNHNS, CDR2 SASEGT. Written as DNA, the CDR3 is TGTGCCAGCAGTGAAGAAAATTACGTAGCCTACGAGCAGTACTTC. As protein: CASSEENYVAYEQYF.

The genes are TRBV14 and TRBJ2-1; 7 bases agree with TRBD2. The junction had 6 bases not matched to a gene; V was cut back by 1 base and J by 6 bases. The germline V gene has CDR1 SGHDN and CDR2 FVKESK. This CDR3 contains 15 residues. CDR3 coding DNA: TGTGCCAGCAGCCAAGGAGGACTAGGGGCCAATGAGCAGTTCTTC. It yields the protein CASSQGGLGANEQFF.

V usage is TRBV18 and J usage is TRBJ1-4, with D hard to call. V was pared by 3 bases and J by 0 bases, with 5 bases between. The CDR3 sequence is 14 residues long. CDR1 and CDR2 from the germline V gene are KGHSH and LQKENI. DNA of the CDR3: TGTGCCAGCTCACCCGGGGCAACTAATGAAAAACTGTTTTTT. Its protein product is CASSPGATNEKLFF.

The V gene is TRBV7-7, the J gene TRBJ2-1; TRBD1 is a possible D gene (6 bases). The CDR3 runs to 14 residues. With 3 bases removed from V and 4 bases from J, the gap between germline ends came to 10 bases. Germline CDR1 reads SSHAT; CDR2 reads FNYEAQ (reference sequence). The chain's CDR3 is CASSLQGSYNEQFF. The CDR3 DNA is TGTGCCAGCAGCTTGCAGGGGTCGTACAATGAGCAGTTCTTC.

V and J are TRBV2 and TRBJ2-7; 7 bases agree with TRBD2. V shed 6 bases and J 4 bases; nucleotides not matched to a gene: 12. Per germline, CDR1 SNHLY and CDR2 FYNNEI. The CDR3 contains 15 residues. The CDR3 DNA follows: TGTGCCAGCAGCACCGGGGAGGGGTTTTTTTACGAGCAGTACTTC. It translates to CASSTGEGFFYEQYF.

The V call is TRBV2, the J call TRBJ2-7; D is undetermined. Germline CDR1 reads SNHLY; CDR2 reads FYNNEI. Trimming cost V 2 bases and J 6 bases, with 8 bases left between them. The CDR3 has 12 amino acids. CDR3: CASSEIPSEQYF. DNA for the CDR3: TGTGCCAGCAGTGAAATCCCCAGCGAGCAGTACTTC.

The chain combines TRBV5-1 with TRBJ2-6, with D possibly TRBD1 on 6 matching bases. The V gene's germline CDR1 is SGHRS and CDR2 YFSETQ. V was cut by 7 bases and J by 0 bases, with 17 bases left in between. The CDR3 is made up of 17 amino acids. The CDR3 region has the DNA TGCGCCAGCGCCCAGGGGCAGGTCAGCTCTGGGGCCAACGTCCTGACTTTC. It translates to CASAQGQVSSGANVLTF.

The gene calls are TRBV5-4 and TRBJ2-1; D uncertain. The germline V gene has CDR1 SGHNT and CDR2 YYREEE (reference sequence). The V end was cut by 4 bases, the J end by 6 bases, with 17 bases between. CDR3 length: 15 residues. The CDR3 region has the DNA TGTGCCAGCAGCGTTGGTTCTTACGGTGGCAATGAGCAGTTCTTC. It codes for CASSVGSYGGNEQFF.

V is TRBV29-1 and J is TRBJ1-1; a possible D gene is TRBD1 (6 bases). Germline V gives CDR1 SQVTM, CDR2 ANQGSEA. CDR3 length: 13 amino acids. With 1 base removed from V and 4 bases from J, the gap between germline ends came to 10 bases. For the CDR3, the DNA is TGCAGCGTTGAAGTAGGGGGATGCACTGAAGCTTTCTTT. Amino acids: CSVEVGGCTEAFF.

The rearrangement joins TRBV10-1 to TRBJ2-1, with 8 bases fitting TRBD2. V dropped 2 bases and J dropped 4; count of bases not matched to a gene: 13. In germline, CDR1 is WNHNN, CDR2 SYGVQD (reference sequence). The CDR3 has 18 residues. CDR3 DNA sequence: TGCGCCAGCAGTGAGCCGACCAATACTAGCGGACCTTACAATGAGCAGTTCTTC. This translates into CASSEPTNTSGPYNEQFF.

DNA for the CDR3: TGTGCCAGCAGCTATACAGGGGGCGACGAGCAGTACTTC. Translated, it gives CASSYTGGDEQYF. The chain uses TRBV5-6 and TRBJ2-7; TRBD1 matches 9 bases. CDR1 SGHDT and CDR2 YYEEEE come from the germline V gene. The length of the CDR3 is 13 residues. Trimming cost V 3 bases and J 5 bases; bases outside gene matches: 3.

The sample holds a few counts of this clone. The CDR3 nucleotides are TGTGCCAGTAGTCTCGGGGAGAACTATGGCTACACCTTC. Encoded protein: CASSLGENYGYTF. The V and J genes are TRBV19 and TRBJ1-2; D gene uncertain. There are 13 residues in the CDR3. Deletions cut 5 bases from V and 2 bases from J, with 9 bases between. The germline V gene has CDR1 LNHDA and CDR2 SQIVND (reference sequence).

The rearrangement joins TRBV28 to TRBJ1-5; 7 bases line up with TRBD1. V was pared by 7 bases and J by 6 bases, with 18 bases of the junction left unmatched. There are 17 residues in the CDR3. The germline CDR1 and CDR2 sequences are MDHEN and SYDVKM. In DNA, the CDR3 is TGTGCCAGCACCCAAGGAGGGGGCGGGGGGTTAATTCAGCCCCAGCATTTT. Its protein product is CASTQGGGGGLIQPQHF. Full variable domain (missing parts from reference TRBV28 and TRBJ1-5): DVKVTQSSRYLVKRTGEKVFLECVQDMDHENMFWYRQDPGLGLRLIYFSYDVKMKEKGDIPEGYSVSREKKERFSLILESASTNQTSMYLCASTQGGGGGLIQPQHFGDGTRLSIL.

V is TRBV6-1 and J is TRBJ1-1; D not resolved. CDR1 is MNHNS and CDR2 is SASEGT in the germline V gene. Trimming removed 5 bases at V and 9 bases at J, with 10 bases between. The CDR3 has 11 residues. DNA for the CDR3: TGTGCCAGCAGTTCGCGGTGGAAAGCTTTCTTT. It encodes CASSSRWKAFF.

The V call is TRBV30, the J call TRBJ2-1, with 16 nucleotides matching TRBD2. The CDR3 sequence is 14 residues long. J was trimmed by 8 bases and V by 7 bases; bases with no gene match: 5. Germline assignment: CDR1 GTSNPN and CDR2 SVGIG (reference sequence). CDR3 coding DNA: TGTGCCTCGGACGGGACTAGCGGGAGGGATGAGCAGTTCTTC. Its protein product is CASDGTSGRDEQFF.

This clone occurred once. The CDR3 DNA follows: TGTGCCAGCAGCTTAGCGAGGGCAGGGGTCAACTCTGGGGCCAACGTCCTGACTTTC. Its protein is CASSLARAGVNSGANVLTF. The chain has TRBV7-8 and TRBJ2-6, with D perhaps TRBD1 (6 bases). Trimming stripped 0 bases from V and 0 bases from J, with 15 bases between. The CDR3 has 19 amino acids. Per the germline V gene, CDR1 is SGHVS and CDR2 is FQNEAQ.

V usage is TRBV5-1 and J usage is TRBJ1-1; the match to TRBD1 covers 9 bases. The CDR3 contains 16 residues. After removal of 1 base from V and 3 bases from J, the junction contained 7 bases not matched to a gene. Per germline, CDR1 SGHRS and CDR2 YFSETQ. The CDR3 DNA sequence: TGCGCCAGCAGCTTGCCACAGGGGGCGGGGGACACTGAAGCTTTCTTT. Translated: CASSLPQGAGDTEAFF.

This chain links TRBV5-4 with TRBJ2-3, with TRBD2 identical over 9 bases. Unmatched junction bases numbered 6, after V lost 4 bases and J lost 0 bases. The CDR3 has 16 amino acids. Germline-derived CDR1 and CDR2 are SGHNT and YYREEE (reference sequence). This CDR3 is CASSPRLAASTDTQYF. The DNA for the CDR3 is TGTGCCAGCAGCCCCCGACTAGCGGCTAGCACAGATACGCAGTATTTT.

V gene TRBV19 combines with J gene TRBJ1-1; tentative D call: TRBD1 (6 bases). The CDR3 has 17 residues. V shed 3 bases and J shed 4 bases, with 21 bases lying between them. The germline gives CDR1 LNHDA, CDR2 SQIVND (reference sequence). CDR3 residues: CASSICDRPMRCTEAFF. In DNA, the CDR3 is TGTGCCAGTAGTATCTGCGACAGGCCCATGAGGTGCACTGAAGCTTTCTTT. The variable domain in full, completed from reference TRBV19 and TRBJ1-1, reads DGGITQSPKYLFRKEGQNVTLSCEQNLNHDAMYWYRQDPGQGLRLIYYSQIVNDFQKGDIAEGYSVSREKKESFPLTVTSAQKNPTAFYLCASSICDRPMRCTEAFFGQGTRLTVV.

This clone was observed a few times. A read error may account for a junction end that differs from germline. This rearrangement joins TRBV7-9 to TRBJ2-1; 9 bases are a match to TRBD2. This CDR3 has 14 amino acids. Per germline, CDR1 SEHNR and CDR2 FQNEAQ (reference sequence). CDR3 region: CSSSLGTSRTEQFF. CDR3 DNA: TGTTCCAGCAGCTTAGGGACTAGCCGCACTGAGCAGTTCTTC.

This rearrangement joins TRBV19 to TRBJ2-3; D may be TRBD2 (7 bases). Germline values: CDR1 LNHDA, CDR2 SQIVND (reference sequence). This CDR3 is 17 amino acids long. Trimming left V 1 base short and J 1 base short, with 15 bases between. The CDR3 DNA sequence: TGTGCCAGTAGTATAGGCGGTGGGAGGGGGGGCACAGATACGCAGTATTTT. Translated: CASSIGGGRGGTDTQYF.

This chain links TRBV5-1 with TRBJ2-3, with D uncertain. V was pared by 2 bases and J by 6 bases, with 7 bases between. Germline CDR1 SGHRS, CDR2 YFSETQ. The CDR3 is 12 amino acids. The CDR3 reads CASSFNSDTQYF. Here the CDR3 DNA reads TGCGCCAGCAGCTTTAATTCCGATACGCAGTATTTT.

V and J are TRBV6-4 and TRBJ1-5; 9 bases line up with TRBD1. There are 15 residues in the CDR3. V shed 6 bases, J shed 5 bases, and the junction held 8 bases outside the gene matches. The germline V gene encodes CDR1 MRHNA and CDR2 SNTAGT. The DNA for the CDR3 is TGTGCCAGCAGCGTAACAGGGGGCGCGGATCAGCCCCAGCATTTT. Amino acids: CASSVTGGADQPQHF.